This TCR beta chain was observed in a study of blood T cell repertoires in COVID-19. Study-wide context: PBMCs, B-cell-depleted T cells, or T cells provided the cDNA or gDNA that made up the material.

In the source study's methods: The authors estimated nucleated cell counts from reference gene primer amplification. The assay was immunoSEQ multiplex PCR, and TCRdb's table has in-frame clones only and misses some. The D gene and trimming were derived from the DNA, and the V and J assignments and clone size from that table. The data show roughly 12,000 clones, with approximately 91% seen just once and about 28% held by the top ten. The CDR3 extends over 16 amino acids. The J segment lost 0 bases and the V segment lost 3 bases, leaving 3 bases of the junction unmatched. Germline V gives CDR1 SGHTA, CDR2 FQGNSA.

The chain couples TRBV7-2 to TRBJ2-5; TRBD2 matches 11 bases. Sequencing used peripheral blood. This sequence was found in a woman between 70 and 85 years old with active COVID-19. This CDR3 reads CASSLGLAANQETQYF. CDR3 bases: TGTGCCAGCAGCTTGGGACTAGCGGCTAACCAAGAGACCCAGTACTTC.